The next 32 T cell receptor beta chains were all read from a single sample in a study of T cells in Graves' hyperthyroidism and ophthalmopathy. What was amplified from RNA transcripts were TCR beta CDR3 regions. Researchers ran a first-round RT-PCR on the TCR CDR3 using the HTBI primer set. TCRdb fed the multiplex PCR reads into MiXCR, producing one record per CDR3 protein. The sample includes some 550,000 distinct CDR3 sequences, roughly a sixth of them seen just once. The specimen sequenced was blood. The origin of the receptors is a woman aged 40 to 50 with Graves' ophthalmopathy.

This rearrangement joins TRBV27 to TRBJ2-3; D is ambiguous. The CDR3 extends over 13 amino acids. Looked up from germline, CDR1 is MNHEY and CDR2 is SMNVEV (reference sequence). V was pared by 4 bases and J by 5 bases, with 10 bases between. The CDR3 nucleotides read TGTGCCAGCAGTTCCGGACCGAAAGATACGCAGTATTTT. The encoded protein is CASSSGPKDTQYF.

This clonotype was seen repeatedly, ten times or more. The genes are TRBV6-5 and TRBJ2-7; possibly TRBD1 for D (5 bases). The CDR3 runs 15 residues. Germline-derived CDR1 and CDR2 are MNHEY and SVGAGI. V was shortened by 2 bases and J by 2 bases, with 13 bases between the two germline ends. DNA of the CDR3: TGTGCCAGCAGTTACGTTATAGGACAAGCCTACGAGCAGTACTTC. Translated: CASSYVIGQAYEQYF.

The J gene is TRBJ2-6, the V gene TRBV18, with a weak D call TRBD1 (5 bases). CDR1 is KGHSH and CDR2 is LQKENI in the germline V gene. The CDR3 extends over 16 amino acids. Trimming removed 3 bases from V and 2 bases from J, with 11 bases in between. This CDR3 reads CASSPGPPPGANVLTF. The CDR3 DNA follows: TGTGCCAGCTCACCGGGGCCGCCCCCTGGGGCCAACGTCCTGACTTTC.

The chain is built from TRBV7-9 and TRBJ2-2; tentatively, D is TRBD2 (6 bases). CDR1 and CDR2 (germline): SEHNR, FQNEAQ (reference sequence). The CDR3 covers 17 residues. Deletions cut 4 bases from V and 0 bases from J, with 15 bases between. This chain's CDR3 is CASSSGVGQANTGELFF. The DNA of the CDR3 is TGTGCCAGCAGCTCGGGAGTAGGACAAGCGAACACCGGGGAGCTGTTTTTT.

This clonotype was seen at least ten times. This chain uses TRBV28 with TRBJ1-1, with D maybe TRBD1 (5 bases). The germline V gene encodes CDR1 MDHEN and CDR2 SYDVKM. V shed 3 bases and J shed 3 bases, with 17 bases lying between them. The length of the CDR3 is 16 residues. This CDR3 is CASSFPGAWRDTEAFF. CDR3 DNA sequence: TGTGCCAGCAGTTTTCCCGGGGCTTGGCGGGACACTGAAGCTTTCTTT.

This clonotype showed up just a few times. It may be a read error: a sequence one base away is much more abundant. In DNA form, the CDR3 reads TGTGCCAGTAACAACCCGGGGGGCGGCGGCTACACCTTC. This gives the protein CASNNPGGGGYTF. The V call is TRBV30, the J call TRBJ1-2, with D possibly being TRBD1 (6 bases). The CDR3 has 13 amino acids. Germline V gives CDR1 GTSNPN, CDR2 SVGIG (reference sequence). V was clipped by 8 bases and J by 8 bases, with 21 bases between them.

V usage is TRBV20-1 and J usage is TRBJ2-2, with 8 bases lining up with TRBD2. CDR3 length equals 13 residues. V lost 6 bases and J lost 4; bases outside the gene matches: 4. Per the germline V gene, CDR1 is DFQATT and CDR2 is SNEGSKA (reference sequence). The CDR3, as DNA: TGCAGTGCCGGGGGGGCGGGCACCGGGGAGCTGTTTTTT. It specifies CSAGGAGTGELFF.

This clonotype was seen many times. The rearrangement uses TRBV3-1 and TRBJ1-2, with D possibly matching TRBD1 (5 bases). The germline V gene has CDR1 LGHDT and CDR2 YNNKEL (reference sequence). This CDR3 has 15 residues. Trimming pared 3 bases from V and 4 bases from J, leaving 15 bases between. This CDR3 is CASSHTRGGGYGYTF. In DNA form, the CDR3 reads TGTGCCAGCAGCCACACCCGGGGCGGAGGCTATGGCTACACCTTC.

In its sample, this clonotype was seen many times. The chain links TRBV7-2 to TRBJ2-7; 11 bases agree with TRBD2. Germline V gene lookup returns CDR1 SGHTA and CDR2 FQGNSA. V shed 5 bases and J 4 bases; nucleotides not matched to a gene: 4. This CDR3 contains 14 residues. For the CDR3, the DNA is TGTGCCAGCAGCGCAGGGACTAGCGGATACGAGCAGTACTTC. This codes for CASSAGTSGYEQYF. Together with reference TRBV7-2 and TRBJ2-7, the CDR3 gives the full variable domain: GAGVSQSPSNKVTEKGKDVELRCDPISGHTALYWYRQSLGQGLEFLIYFQGNSAPDKSGLPSDRFSAERTGGSVSTLTIQRTQQEDSAVYLCASSAGTSGYEQYFGPGTRLTVT.

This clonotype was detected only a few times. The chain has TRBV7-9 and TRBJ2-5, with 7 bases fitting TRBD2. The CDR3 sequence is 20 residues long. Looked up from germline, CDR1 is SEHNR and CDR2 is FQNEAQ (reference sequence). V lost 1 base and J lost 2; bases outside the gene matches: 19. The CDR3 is CASSLGGTTLRIPGQETQYF. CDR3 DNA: TGTGCCAGCAGCTTAGGGGGGACTACACTTAGAATCCCCGGACAAGAGACCCAGTACTTC. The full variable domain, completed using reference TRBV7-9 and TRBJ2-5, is DTGVSQNPRHKITKRGQNVTFRCDPISEHNRLYWYRQTLGQGPEFLTYFQNEAQLEKSRLLSDRFSAERPKGSFSTLEIQRTEQGDSAMYLCASSLGGTTLRIPGQETQYFGPGTRLLVL.

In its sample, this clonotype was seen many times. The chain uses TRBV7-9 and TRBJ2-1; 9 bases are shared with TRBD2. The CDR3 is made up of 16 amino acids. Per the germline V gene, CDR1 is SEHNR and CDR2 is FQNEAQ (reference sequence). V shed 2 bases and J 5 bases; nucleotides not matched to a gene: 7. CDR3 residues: CASSLRASGNHNEQFF. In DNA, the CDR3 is TGTGCCAGCAGCTTAAGGGCTAGCGGGAACCACAATGAGCAGTTCTTC.

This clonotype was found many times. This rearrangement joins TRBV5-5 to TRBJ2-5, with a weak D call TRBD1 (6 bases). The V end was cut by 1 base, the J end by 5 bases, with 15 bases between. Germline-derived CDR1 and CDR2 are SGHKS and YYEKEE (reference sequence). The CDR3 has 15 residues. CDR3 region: CASSLYINRDETQYF. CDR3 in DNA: TGTGCCAGCAGCTTGTACATTAACAGGGATGAGACCCAGTACTTC.

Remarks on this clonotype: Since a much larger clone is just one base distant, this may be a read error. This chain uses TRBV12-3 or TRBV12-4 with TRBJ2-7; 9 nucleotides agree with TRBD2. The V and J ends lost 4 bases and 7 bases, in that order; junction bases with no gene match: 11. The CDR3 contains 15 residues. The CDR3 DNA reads TGTGCCAGCAGTTGGGGCGGGGGGGCCCGTCATGAGCAGTACTTC. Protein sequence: CASSWGGGARHEQYF.

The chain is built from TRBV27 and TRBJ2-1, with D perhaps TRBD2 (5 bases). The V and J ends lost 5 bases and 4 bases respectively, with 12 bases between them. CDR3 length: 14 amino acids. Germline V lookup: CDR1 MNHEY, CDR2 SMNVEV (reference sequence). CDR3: CASSTLRGYNEQFF. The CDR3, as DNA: TGTGCCAGCAGTACGCTACGGGGTTACAATGAGCAGTTCTTC.

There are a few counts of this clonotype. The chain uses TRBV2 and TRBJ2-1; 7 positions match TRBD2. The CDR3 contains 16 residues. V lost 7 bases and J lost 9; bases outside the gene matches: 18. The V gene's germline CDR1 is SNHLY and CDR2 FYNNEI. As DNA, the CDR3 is TGTGCCAGCATCCGAAGCTGGGGGAGGGCCGGGGTTGAGCAGTTCTTC. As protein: CASIRSWGRAGVEQFF.

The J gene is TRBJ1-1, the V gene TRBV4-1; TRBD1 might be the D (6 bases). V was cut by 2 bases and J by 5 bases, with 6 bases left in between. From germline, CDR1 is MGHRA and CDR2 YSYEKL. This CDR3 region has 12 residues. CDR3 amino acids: CASSQQGTEAFF. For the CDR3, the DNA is TGCGCCAGCAGCCAACAGGGGACTGAAGCTTTCTTT.

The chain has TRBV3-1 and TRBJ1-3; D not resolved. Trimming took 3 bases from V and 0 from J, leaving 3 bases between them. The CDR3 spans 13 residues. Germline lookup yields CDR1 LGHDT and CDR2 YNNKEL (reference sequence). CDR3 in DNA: TGTGCCAGCAGCCACTCCTCTGGAAACACCATATATTTT. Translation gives CASSHSSGNTIYF.

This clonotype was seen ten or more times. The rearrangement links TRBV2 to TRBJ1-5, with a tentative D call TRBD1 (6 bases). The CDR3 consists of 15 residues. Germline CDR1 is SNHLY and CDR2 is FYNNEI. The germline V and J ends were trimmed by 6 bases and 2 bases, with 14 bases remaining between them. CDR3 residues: CASSQTGAGNQPQHF. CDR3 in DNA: TGTGCCAGCAGCCAGACGGGGGCTGGCAATCAGCCCCAGCATTTT. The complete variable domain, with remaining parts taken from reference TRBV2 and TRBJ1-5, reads EPEVTQTPSHQVTQMGQEVILRCVPISNHLYFYWYRQILGQKVEFLVSFYNNEISEKSEIFDDQFSVERPDGSNFTLKIRSTKLEDSAMYFCASSQTGAGNQPQHFGDGTRLSIL.

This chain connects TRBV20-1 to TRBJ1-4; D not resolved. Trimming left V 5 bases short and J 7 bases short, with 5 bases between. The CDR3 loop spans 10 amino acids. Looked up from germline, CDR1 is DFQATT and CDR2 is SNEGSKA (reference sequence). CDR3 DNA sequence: TGCAGTGCTTTGAGTGAAAAACTGTTTTTT. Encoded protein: CSALSEKLFF.

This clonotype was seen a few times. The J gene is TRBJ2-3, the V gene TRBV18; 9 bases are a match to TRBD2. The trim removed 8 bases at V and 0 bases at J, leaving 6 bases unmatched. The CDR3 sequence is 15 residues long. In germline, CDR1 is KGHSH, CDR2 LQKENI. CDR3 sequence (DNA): TGTGCCAGCACATCCCTAGCGGGGAGCACAGATACGCAGTATTTT. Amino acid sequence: CASTSLAGSTDTQYF.

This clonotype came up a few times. The CDR3 here is CASTIGSVGGNTIYF. CDR3 sequence (DNA): TGTGCCAGCACGATCGGGTCGGTTGGAGGAAACACCATATATTTT. The chain links TRBV12-3 or TRBV12-4 to TRBJ1-3; D remains unclear. The V end lost 7 bases, the J end lost 4 bases, and 17 bases lay between the germline ends. CDR3 size: 15 residues.

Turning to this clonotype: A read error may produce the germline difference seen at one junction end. CDR3 DNA: TGTGCCACCGGGTGGGATACGCGGTATTTT. It encodes CATGWDTRYF. The chain employs TRBV27 and TRBJ2-3; D unclear. Germline lookup yields CDR1 MNHEY and CDR2 SMNVEV (reference sequence). The CDR3 sequence is 10 residues long.

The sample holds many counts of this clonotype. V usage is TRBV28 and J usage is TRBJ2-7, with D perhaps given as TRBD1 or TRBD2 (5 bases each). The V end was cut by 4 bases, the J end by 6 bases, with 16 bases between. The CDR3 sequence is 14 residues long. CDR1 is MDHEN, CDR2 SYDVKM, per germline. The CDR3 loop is CASSSPGTAFEQYF. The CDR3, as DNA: TGTGCCAGCAGTTCCCCCGGGACGGCCTTCGAGCAGTACTTC.

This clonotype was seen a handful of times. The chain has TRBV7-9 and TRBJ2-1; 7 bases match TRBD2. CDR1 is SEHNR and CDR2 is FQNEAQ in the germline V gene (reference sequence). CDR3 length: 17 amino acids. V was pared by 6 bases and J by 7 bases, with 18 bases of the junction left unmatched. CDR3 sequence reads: CASSSGTSETIWNEQFF. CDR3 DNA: TGTGCCAGCAGTTCCGGTACTAGCGAAACTATTTGGAATGAGCAGTTCTTC.

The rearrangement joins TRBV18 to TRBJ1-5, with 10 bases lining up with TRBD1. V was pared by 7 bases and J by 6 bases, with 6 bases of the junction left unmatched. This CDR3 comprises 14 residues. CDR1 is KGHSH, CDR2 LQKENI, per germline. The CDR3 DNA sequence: TGTGCCAGCTGTCTCGGGACAGGGGTTCAGCCCCAGCATTTT. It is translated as CASCLGTGVQPQHF.

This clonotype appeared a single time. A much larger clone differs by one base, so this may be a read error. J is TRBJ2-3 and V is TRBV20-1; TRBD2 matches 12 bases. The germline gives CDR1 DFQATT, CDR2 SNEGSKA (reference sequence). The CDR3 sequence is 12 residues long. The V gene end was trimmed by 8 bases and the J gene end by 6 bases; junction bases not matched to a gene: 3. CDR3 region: CSTTSGGDTQYF. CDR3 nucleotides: TGCAGTACTACTAGCGGGGGGGATACGCAGTATTTT.

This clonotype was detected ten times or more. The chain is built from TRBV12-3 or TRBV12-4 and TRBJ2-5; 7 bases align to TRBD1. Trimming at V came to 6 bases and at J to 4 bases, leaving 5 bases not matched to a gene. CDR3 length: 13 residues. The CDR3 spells CASRRQGGETQYF. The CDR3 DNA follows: TGTGCCAGCAGAAGACAGGGCGGAGAGACCCAGTACTTC.

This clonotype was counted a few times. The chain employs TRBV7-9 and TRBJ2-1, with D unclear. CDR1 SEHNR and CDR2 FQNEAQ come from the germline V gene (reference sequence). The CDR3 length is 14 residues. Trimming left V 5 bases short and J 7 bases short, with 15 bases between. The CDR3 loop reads CASSDKLFTNEQFF. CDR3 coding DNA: TGTGCCAGCAGCGACAAACTATTTACTAATGAGCAGTTCTTC.

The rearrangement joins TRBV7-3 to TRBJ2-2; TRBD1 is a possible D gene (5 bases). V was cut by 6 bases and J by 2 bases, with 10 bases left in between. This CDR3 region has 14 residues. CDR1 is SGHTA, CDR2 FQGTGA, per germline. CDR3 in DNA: TGTGCCAGCAGTCAGACAGTAAACACCGGGGAGCTGTTTTTT. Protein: CASSQTVNTGELFF.

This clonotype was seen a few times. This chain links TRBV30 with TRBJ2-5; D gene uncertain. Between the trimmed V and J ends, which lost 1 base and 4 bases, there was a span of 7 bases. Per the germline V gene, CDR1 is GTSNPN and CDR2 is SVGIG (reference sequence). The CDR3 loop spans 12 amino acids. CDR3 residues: CAWSEQRETQYF. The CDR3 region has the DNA TGTGCCTGGAGTGAACAGCGAGAGACCCAGTACTTC.

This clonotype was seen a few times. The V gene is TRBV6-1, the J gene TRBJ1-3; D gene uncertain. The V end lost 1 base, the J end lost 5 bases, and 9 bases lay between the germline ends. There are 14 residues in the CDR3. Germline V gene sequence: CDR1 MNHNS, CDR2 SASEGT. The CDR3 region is CASSEGDGRNTIYF. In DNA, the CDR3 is TGTGCCAGCAGTGAAGGGGATGGGCGAAACACCATATATTTT.

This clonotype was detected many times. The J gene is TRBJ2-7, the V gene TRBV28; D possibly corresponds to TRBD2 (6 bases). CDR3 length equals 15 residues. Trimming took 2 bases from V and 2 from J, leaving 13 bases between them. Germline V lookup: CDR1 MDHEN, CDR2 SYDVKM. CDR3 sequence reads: CASSLNSGRPYEQYF. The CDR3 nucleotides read TGTGCCAGCAGTTTAAATTCCGGGAGACCCTACGAGCAGTACTTC.